This T cell receptor (beta chain) is from a study of CD8+ T cells in alopecia areata. Study outcomes and limitations: Among the 100 top clones, expanded CD8+ clones, like scalp clonality, were significantly decreased by tofacitinib. Scalp samples also yield sequences of resident alphabeta T cells from normal skin.

This clone came up a few times. Its antigen is undetermined. V was pared by 6 bases and J by 9 bases, with 16 bases of the junction left unmatched. CDR3 length: 16 residues. Looked up from germline, CDR1 is SGHDN and CDR2 is FVKESK. cDNA serving as the sequencing template came from extracted, reverse transcribed RNA. TCRdb's copy holds only in-frame clones and misses some; the assay was immunoSEQ multiplex PCR. This table holds 200,000 or so clones, about 40% found once. The treatment was: oral pan-JAK inhibitor, 5-10 mg twice daily. Punch biopsies of lesional scalp, plus peripheral blood, were taken from alopecia areata patients.

This TCR was recovered from a human donor with alopecia areata. The sequenced sample was CD4+ T cells sorted from blood, obtained around week 36, from a patient treated with tofacitinib. V and J are TRBV14 and TRBJ2-1; TRBD2 matches at 8 bases. CDR3 nucleotide sequence: TGTGCCAGCAGTTCCGGCAACGGGAGGGAAGTAGGTGAGCAGTTCTTC. Encoded protein: CASSSGNGREVGEQFF.